This entry is about one TCR beta chain. This clone was observed once. What antigen it recognizes has not been identified. Per-base quality was not reported, and no clone a single base away is much larger than it. Counted from cysteine to phenylalanine, this CDR3 has 15 amino acids. The CDR3 DNA has 45 bases and is translated from base 1. Per the germline V gene, SGHDN is the CDR1 and FVKESK is the CDR2. V is shortened by 0 bases, J by 5 bases, and the region joining them spans 10 bases. The data belong to a study of follicular helper T cells after annual influenza vaccination (dated by TCRdb to the late 2010s). General notes on the study: After each seasonal influenza vaccination, blood was collected on days 0, 7 and 28. To study recall of cTfh clones, some subjects were followed across successive annual vaccinations spanning the 2013-2014, 2014-2015 and 2015-2016 seasons. One week after vaccination, a second recruited cohort of roughly eleven subjects (Table S1) displayed a similar ICOS+CD38+ cTfh response. Multi-year samples were available for six subjects, with four spanning two vaccination seasons and two spanning three seasons. The 2015 samples were processed right after collection, while the 2013-2014 samples were cryopreserved.

Library method: the immunoSEQ multiplex PCR assay. Adaptive Biotechnologies carried out TCRB amplification, library preparation, sequencing and preliminary bioinformatics at Survey level resolution. As for the original processing: Clonality was calculated in R as 1 minus normalized Shannon entropy, and the Gini index was computed with the R package ineq. To get the overlap score, the summed counts of shared sequences were divided by the total counts of all sequences in both of the compared samples. The significance of shared clonotypes was tested with Fisher's exact test, assuming a theoretical repertoire of 10^7 TCRB sequences. TCRdb carries this immuneACCESS record with in-frame sequences only. Its versions omit some clonotypes, under half of them owing to an unresolved V gene in the studies checked, with the rest unexplained. V, J and clone size derive from that table, while D and trimming were established from the DNA sequence. This sample holds about 6,000 clones; about 82% were observed only once. The top ten clonotypes cover 0.6% to 0.75% of the sample.

In light of the paper, this sample's time point label describes: 2015-2016 season, pre-vaccination. Adults received seasonal inactivated influenza vaccine (Fluvarix), and TCRB sequencing tracked sorted blood CD4 subsets before and after vaccination. Subjects were considered eligible if community-dwelling and if influenza vaccine had not been received in the prior 6 months. Subjects were excluded for influenza vaccine contraindications, substance abuse, HIV/AIDS, active malignancy, immunomodulatory medication, or active illness such as respiratory infection. At each time point, somewhere between roughly 35 and 110 mL of blood was taken. Either Ficoll-Paque PLUS or SepMate separation was used to isolate PBMC. As a non-Tfh subset for comparison, CXCR5- memory CD4 T cells were sorted. Cell subsets were sorted from PBMC on a BD FACS Aria before DNA extraction. The paper as a whole reports these results and caveats: Because only 10-20% of the analyzed cells gave productive TCRB sequences, there was no way to sample rare clonotypes. In evaluating whether influenza clones were enriched, the possibility that the far larger non-cTfh compartments were undersampled could not be ruled out. ICOS+CD38+ cTfh clonality correlated with the frequency of that population, and its change correlated with the change in circulating plasmablast frequency. Day 7 ICOS+CD38+ clones were most often found later in ICOS-CD38- cTfh, suggesting that subset may serve as a memory reservoir. Successive annual vaccinations recalled a recurrent oligoclonal ICOS+CD38+ cTfh response that contained tetramer and AIM influenza-specific clonotypes.

The rearranged segments are TRBV14 and TRBJ2-2; the D gene is perhaps TRBD1 or TRBD2, each of them matching over 5 bases. The TCR originated in an adult who received the influenza vaccine. The sequences come from CXCR5- memory CD4+ T cells sorted from blood, collected on the day of influenza vaccination. Interpreted using the paper, the cell subset or site label stands for: CXCR5- memory CD4 T cells. The bases read TGTGCCAGCAGCCAAGAGATATGGGGGACCGGGGAGCTGTTTTTT. It encodes CASSQEIWGTGELFF.